The clone carrying this T cell receptor beta chain was recorded many times. Its antigen is currently unknown. The data originate from a study of beta chain features in type 1 diabetes. Regarding the study as a whole: Researchers report that Type 1 diabetes patients had moderately but significantly shorter TCRB CDR3s across all four CD4+ subsets.

As every portion of the isolated RNA was reverse transcribed, the sequencing read expressed TCRB transcripts. Clones were sequenced by immunoSEQ multiplex PCR, and TCRdb holds only the in-frame ones, with some missing. Here the sample spans approximately 600,000 clones, around 12% being singletons. The sequence was collected from a man under 40 with type 1 diabetes. Sequenced input: naive CD4+ T cells from blood.

CDR3 sequence (DNA): TGTGCCAGCAGCGTAGCGGGGGGAGCGCAGTATTTT. The encoded protein is CASSVAGGAQYF. The chain employs TRBV9 and TRBJ2-3, with TRBD2 matching over 7 bases. The V and J ends lost 0 bases and 10 bases, in that order; junction bases with no gene match: 2. From germline, CDR1 is SGDLS and CDR2 YYNGEE. There are 12 residues in the CDR3. Looking up the rest from reference TRBV9 and TRBJ2-3 gives the full variable domain: DSGVTQTPKHLITATGQRVTLRCSPRSGDLSVYWYQQSLDQGLQFLIQYYNGEERAKGNILERFSAQQFPDLHSELNLSSLELGDSALYFCASSVAGGAQYFGPGTRLTVL.